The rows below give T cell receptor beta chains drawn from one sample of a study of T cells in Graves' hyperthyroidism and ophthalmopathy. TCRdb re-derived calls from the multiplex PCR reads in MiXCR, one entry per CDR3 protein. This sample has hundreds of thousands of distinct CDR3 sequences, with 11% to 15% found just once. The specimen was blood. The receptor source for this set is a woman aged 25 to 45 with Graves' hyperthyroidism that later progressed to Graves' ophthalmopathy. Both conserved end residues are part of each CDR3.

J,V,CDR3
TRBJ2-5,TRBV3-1,CASSRDGLAGEETHYF
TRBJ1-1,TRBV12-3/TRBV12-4,CASGPLNTEAFF
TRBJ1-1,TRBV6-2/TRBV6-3,CASTRTGNTEAFF
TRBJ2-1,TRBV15,CATSRDQYSGLINEQFF
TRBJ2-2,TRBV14,CASSQEFRWNTGELFF
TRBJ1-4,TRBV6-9,CASSYQRTGGGSTNEKLFF
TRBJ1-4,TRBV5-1,CASSSGQGVKLFF
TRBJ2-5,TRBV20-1,CSAELGFQETQYF
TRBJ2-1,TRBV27,CASSLGSRKVF
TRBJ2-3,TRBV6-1,CASSYYPSTDTQYF
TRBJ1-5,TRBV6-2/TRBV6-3,CASSWTRRTNQPQHF
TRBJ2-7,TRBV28,CASSLQGTLNYEQYF
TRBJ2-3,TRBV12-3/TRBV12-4,CASRQSSTDTQYF
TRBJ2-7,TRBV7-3,CASSLQAGELNEQYF
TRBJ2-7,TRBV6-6,CASSYSQASDNYEQYF
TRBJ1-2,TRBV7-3,CASSLNGRGSLHYGYTF
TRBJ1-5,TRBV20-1,CSATIIRGQPQHF
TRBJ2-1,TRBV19,CASSKGGSSYNEQFF
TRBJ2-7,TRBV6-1,CASNAAGRAYEQYF
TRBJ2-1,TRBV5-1,CASSLGDHYNEQFF
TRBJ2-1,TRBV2,CASSPRDSVIYNEQFF
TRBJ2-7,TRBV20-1,CSARGVSLSYEQYF
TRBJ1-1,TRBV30,CTQTGVNTEAFF
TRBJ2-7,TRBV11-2,CASSSKGGLAYEQYF
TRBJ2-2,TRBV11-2,CASTQSPRGNTGELFF
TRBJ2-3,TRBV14,CASSQDSYSTDTQYF
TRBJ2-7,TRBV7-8,CASSSPAGTVSEQYF
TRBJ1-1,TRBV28,CASSSSPGTGMNTEAFF
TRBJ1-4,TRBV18,CASSLNRGQGEKLFF
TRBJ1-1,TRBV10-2,CASTPNAAEGNTEAFF
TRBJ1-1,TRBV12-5,CASGVGENTEAFF
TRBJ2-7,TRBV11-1,CASSPRASYEQYF
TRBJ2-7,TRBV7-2,CASSQPGLPIEQYF
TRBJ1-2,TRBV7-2,CASSSAGASKRGDGYTF
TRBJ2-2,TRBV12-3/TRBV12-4,CATLRDRGNTGELFF
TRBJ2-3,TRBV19,CASSPRQSNSTDTQYF